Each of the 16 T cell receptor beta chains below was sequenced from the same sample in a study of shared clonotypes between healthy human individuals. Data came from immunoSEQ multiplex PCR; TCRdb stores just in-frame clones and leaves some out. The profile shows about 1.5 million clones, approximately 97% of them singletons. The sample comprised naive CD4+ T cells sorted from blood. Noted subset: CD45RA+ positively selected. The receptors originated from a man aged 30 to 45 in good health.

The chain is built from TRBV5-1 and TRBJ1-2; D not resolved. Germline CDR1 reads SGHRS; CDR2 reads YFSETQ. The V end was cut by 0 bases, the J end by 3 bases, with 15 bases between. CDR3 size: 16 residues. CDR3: CASSLAGKVSDYGYTF. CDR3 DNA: TGCGCCAGCAGCTTGGCCGGAAAGGTATCGGACTATGGCTACACCTTC.

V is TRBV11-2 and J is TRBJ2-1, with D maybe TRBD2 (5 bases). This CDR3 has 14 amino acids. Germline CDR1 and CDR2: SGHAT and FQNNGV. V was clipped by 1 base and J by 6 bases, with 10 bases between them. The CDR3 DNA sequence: TGTGCCAGCAGCTTAGGAGGGTCGTTCAATGAGCAGTTCTTC. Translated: CASSLGGSFNEQFF.

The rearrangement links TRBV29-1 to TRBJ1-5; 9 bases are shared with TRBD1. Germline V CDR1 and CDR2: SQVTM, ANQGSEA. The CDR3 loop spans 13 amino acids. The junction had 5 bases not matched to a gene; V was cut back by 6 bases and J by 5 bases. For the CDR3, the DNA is TGCAGCGTGGGACAGGGCTTAGATCAGCCCCAGCATTTT. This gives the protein CSVGQGLDQPQHF.

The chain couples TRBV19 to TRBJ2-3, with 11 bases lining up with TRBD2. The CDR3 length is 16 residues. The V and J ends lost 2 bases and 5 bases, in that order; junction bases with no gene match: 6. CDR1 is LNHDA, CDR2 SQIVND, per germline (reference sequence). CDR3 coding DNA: TGTGCCAGTAGTATATCCCTAGCGGGAGGTGAAGATACGCAGTATTTT. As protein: CASSISLAGGEDTQYF.

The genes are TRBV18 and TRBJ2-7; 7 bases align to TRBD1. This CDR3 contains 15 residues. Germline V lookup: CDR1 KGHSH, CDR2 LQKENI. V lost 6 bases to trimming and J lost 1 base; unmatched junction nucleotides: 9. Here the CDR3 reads CASSPDRVSSYEQYF. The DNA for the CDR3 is TGTGCCAGCTCGCCCGACAGGGTTTCGTCCTACGAGCAGTACTTC.

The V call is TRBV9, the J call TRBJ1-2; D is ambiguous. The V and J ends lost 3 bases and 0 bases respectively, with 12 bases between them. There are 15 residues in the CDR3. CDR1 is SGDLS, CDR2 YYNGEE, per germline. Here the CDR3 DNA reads TGTGCCAGCAGCGGTAAGGGTGCCCCTAACTATGGCTACACCTTC. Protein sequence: CASSGKGAPNYGYTF.

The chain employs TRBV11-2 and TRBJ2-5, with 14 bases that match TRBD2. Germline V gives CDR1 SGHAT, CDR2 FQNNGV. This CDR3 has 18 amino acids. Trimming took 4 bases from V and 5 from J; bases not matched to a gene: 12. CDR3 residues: CASSSPLGTSGRLETQYF. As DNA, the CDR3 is TGTGCCAGCAGCTCTCCTTTAGGGACTAGCGGGAGATTGGAGACCCAGTACTTC.

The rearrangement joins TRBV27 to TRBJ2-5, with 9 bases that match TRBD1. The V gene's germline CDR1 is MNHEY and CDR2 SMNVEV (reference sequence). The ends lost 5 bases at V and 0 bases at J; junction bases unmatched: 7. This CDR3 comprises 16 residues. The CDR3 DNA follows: TGTGCCAGCAGTCTTTTGGGACAGGGTTACCAAGAGACCCAGTACTTC. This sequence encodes CASSLLGQGYQETQYF.

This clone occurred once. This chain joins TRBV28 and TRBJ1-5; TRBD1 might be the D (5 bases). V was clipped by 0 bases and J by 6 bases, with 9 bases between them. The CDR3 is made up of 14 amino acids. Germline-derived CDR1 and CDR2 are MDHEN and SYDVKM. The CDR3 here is CASSLWGGGQPQHF. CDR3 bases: TGTGCCAGCAGTTTATGGGGGGGTGGTCAGCCCCAGCATTTT.

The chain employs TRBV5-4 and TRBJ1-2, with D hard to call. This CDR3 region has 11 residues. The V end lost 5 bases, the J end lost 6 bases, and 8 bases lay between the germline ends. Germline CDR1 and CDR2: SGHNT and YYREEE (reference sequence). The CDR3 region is CASRNGHGYTF. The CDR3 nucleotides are TGTGCCAGCAGGAATGGGCATGGCTACACCTTC.

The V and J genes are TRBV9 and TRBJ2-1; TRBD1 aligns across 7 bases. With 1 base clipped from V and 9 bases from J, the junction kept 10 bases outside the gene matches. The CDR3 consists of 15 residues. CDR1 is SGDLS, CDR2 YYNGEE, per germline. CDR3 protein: CASSVQGTALGEQFF. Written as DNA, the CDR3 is TGTGCCAGCAGCGTACAAGGGACAGCCCTGGGTGAGCAGTTCTTC.

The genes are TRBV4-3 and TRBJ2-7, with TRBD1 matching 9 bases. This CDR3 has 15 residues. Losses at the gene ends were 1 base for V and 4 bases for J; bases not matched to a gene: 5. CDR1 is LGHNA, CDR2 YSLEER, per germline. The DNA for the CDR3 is TGCGCCAGCAGCCAAGGCCGACAGGGGGATTACGAGCAGTACTTC. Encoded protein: CASSQGRQGDYEQYF.

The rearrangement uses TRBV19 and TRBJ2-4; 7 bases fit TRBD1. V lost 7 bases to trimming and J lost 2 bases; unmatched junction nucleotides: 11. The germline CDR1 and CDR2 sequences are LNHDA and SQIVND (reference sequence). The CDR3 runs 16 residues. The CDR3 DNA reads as TGTGCCAGTAACCACAGGGGCCGGCTTTCCAAAAACATTCAGTACTTC. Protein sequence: CASNHRGRLSKNIQYF.

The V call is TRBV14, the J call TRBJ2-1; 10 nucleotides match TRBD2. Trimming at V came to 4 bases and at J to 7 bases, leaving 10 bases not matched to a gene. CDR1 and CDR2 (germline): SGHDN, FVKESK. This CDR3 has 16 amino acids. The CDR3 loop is CASSPLGLAGENEQFF. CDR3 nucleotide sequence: TGTGCCAGCAGCCCCCTGGGGCTAGCGGGAGAGAATGAGCAGTTCTTC.

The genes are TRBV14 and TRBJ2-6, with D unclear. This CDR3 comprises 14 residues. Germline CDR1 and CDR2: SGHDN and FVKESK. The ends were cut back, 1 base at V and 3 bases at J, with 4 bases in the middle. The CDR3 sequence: CASSQGGGANVLTF. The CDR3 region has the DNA TGTGCCAGCAGCCAAGGAGGTGGGGCCAACGTCCTGACTTTC.

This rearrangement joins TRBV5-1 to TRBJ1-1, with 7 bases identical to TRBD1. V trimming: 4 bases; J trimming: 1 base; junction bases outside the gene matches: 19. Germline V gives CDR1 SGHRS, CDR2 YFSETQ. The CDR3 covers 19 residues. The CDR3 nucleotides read TGCGCCAGCAGCCGAAAAACCGGGACAGATTTTTTTGGGAACACTGAAGCTTTCTTT. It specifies CASSRKTGTDFFGNTEAFF.